This T cell receptor beta chain was identified during a study of T cell responses to AZD1222 COVID-19 vaccine. Profiling relied on immunoSEQ multiplex PCR, and the TCRdb table lists in-frame clones only, not all of them. The sample records about 100,000 clones, just under 90% being singletons. The germline V gene has CDR1 MRHNA and CDR2 SNTAGT. The trim removed 4 bases at V and 5 bases at J, leaving 15 bases unmatched. The CDR3 totals 18 residues. The sequence derives from an adult in good health. Source: peripheral blood, taken on day 0 of AZD1222 vaccination. This chain links TRBV6-4 with TRBJ2-7, with TRBD2 matching 12 bases. CDR3 loop: CASSGASGGAFRVHEQYF. The CDR3 DNA follows: TGTGCCAGCAGTGGGGCTAGCGGGGGGGCGTTTCGGGTCCACGAGCAGTACTTC.